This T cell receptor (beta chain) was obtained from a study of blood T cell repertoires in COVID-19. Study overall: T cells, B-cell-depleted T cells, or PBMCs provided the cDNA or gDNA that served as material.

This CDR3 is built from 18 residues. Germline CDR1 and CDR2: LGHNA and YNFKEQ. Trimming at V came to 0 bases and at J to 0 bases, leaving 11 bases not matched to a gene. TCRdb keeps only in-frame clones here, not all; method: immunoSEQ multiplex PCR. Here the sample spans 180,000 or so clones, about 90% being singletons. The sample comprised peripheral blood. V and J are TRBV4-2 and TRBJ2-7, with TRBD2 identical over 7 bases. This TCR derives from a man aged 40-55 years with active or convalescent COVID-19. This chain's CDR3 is CASSQDLQRTGGSYEQYF. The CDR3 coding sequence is TGTGCCAGCAGCCAAGATTTGCAGAGAACGGGGGGCTCCTACGAGCAGTACTTC.